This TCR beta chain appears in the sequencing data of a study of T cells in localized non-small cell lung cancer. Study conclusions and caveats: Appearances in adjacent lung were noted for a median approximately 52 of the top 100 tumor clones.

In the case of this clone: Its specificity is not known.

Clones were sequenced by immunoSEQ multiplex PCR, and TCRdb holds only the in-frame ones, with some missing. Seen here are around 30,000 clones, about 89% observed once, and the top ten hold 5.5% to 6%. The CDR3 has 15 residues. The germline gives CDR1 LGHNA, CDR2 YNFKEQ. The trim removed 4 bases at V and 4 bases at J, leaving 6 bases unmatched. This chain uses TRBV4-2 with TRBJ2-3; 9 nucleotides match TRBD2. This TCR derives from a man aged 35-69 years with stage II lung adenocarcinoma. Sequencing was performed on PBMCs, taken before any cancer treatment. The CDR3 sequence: CASSPLAGSADTQYF. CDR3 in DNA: TGTGCCAGCAGCCCTCTAGCGGGATCGGCAGATACGCAGTATTTT.